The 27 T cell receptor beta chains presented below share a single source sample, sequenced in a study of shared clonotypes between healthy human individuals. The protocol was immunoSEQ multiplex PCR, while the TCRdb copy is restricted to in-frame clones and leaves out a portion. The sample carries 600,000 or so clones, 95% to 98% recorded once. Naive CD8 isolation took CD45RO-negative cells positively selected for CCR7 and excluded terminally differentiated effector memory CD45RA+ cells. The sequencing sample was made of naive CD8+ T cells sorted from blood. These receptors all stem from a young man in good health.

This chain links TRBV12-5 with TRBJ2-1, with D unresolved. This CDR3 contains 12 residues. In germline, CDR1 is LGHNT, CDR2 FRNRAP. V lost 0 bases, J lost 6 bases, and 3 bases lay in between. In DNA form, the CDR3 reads TGTGCTAGTGGTTTGGTACCCAATGAGCAGTTCTTC. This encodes CASGLVPNEQFF.

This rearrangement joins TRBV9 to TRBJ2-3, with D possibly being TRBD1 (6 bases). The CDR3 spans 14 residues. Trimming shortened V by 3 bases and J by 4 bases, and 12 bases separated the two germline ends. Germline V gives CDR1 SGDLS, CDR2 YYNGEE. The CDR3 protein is CASSGTGRADTQYF. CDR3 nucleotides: TGTGCCAGCAGCGGCACAGGGCGGGCAGATACGCAGTATTTT.

CDR3: CASSFVPGELFF. The DNA of the CDR3 is TGTGCCAGCAGCTTCGTCCCCGGGGAGCTGTTTTTT. The chain is built from TRBV5-4 and TRBJ2-2; no firm D call. The CDR3 covers 12 residues. Germline CDR1 SGHNT, CDR2 YYREEE (reference sequence). Trimming shortened V by 2 bases and J by 6 bases, and 5 bases separated the two germline ends. The full variable domain, its missing parts supplied by reference TRBV5-4 and TRBJ2-2, is ETGVTQSPTHLIKTRGQQVTLRCSSQSGHNTVSWYQQALGQGPQFIFQYYREEENGRGNFPPRFSGLQFPNYSSELNVNALELDDSALYLCASSFVPGELFFGEGSRLTVL.

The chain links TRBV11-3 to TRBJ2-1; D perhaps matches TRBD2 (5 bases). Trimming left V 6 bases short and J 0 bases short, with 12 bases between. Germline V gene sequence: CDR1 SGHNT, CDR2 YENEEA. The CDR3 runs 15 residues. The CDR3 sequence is CASSSGISSYNEQFF. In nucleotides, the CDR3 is TGTGCCAGCAGTTCCGGGATAAGCTCCTACAATGAGCAGTTCTTC.

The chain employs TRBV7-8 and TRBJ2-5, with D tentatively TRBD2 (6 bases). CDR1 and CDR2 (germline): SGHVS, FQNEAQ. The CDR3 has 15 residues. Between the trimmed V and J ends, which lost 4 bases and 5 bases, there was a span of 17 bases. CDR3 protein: CASSSLGGREETQYF. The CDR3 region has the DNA TGTGCCAGCAGCTCCCTCGGGGGTCGTGAGGAGACCCAGTACTTC.

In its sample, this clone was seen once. CDR3 loop: CAVLGEVANDNEQFF. CDR3 nucleotide sequence: TGTGCCGTACTAGGCGAGGTAGCGAACGACAATGAGCAGTTCTTC. The V call is TRBV7-9, the J call TRBJ2-1; D perhaps matches TRBD2 (5 bases). CDR1 is SEHNR and CDR2 is FQNEAQ in the germline V gene (reference sequence). Trimming cost V 11 bases and J 5 bases, with 22 bases left between them. This CDR3 is 15 amino acids long.

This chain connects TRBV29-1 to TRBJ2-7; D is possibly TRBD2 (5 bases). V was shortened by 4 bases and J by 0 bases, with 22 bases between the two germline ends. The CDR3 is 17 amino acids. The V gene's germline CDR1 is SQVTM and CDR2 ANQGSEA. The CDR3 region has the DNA TGCAGCGTTGCGGGCGGGTTTCTCCCCATACCCTCCTACGAGCAGTACTTC. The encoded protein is CSVAGGFLPIPSYEQYF.

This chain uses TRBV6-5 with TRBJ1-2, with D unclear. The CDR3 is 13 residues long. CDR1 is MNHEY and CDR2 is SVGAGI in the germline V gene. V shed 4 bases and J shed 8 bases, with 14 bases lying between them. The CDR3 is CASSSGVRSGYTF. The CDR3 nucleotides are TGTGCCAGCAGTTCTGGGGTTCGTTCGGGCTACACCTTC.

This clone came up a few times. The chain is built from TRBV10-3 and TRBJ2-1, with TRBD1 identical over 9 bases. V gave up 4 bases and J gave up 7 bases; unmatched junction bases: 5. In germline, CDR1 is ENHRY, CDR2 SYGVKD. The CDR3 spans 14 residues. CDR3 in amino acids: CAISADRGFNEQFF. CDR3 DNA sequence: TGTGCCATCAGTGCGGACAGGGGATTTAATGAGCAGTTCTTC.

CDR3 bases: TGCGCCAGCAGCCAAGCTCCACTGGGCGACGAGCAGTACTTC. Its protein is CASSQAPLGDEQYF. This chain uses TRBV4-3 with TRBJ2-7; D gene ambiguous. CDR1 and CDR2 (germline): LGHNA, YSLEER. V was pared by 1 base and J by 5 bases, with 12 bases between. This CDR3 region has 14 residues.

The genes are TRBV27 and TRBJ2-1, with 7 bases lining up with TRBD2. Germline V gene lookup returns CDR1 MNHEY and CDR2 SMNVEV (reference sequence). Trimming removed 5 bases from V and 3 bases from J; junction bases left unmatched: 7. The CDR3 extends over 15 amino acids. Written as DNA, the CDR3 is TGTGCCAGCAGTACCGGGACTACCAACTACAATGAGCAGTTCTTC. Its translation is CASSTGTTNYNEQFF.

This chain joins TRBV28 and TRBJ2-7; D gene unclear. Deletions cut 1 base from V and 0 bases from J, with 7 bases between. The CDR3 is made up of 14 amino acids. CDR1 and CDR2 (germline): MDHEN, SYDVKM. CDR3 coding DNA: TGTGCCAGCAGTTTATCATTCAACTCCTACGAGCAGTACTTC. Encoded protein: CASSLSFNSYEQYF.

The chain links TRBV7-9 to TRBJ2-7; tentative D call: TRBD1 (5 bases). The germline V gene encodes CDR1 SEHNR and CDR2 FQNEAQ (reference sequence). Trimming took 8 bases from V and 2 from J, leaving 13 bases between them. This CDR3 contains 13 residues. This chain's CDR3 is CASRPDMAYEQYF. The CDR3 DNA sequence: TGTGCCAGCCGGCCGGACATGGCCTACGAGCAGTACTTC.

CDR3 region: CASSYAPDRVIDEQYF. For the CDR3, the DNA is TGTGCCAGCAGCTATGCCCCGGACAGGGTAATTGACGAGCAGTACTTC. V and J are TRBV11-2 and TRBJ2-7, with 8 positions matching TRBD1. CDR3 length equals 16 residues. Germline CDR1 reads SGHAT; CDR2 reads FQNNGV. The V and J ends lost 4 bases and 5 bases, in that order; junction bases with no gene match: 13.

CDR3 coding DNA: TGTGCCAGCCCTCCTTTGGCAGAAGGGGTCTCCTACGAGCAGTACTTC. Residues: CASPPLAEGVSYEQYF. This sequence joins TRBV2 and TRBJ2-7; tentative D call: TRBD1 (5 bases). This CDR3 is 16 amino acids long. V gave up 8 bases and J gave up 0 bases, with 20 bases separating them. CDR1 and CDR2 (germline): SNHLY, FYNNEI.

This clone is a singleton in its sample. CDR3 in amino acids: CASSQDPGTVEAFF. In DNA form, the CDR3 reads TGCGCCAGCAGCCAAGATCCGGGGACGGTGGAAGCTTTCTTT. The gene calls are TRBV4-3 and TRBJ1-1; tentatively, D is TRBD1 (5 bases). Germline V gene data show CDR1 as LGHNA and CDR2 as YSLEER. This CDR3 has 14 amino acids. V was cut by 0 bases and J by 8 bases, with 13 bases left in between.

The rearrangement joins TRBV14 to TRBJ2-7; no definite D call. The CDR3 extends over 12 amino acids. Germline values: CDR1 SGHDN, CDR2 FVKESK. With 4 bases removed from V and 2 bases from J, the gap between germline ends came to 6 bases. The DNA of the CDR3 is TGTGCCAGCAGCCCCAACACCTACGAGCAGTACTTC. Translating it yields CASSPNTYEQYF.

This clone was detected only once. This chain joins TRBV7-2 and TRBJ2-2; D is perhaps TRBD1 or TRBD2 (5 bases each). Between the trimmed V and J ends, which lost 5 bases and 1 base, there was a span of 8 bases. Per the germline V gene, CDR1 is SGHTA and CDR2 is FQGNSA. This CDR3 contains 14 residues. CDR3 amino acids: CASSGDGNTGELFF. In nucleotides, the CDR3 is TGTGCCAGCAGCGGGGACGGGAACACCGGGGAGCTGTTTTTT.

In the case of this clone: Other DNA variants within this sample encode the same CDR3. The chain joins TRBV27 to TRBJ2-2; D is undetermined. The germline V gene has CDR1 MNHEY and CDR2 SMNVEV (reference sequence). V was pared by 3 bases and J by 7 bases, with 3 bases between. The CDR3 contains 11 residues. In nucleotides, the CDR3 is TGTGCCAGCAGTTTCGGCGGGGAGCTGTTTTTT. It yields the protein CASSFGGELFF.

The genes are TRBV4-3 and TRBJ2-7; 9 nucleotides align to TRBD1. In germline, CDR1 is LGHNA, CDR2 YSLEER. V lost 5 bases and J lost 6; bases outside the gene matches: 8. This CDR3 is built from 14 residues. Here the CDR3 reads CASSTGTGRPEQYF. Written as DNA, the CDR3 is TGCGCCAGCAGCACCGGGACAGGGCGTCCCGAGCAGTACTTC.

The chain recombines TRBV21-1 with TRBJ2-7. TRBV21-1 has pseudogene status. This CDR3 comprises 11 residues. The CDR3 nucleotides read TGTGCCAGCAGCAAAGTCTACGAGCAGTACTTC. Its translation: CASSKVYEQYF.

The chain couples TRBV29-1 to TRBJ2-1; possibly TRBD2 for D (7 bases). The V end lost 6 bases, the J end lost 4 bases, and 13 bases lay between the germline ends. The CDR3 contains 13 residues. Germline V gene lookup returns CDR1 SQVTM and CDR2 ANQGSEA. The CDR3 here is CSVPRGAYNEQFF. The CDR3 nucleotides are TGCAGCGTGCCCCGGGGGGCATACAATGAGCAGTTCTTC.

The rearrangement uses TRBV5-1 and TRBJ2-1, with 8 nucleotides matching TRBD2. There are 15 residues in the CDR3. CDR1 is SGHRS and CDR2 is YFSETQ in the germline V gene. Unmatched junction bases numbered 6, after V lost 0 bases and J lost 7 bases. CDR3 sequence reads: CASSLVVAGRNEQFF. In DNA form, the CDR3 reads TGCGCCAGCAGCTTGGTGGTAGCGGGACGTAATGAGCAGTTCTTC.

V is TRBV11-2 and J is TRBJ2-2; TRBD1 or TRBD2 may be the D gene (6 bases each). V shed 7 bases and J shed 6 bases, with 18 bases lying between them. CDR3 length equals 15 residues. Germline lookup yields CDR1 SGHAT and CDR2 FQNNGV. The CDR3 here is CASIPGAGEAGELFF. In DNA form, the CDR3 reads TGTGCCAGCATTCCGGGGGCAGGGGAGGCCGGGGAGCTGTTTTTT. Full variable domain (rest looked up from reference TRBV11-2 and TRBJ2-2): EAGVAQSPRYKIIEKRQSVAFWCNPISGHATLYWYQQILGQGPKLLIQFQNNGVVDDSQLPKDRFSAERLKGVDSTLKIQPAKLEDSAVYLCASIPGAGEAGELFFGEGSRLTVL.

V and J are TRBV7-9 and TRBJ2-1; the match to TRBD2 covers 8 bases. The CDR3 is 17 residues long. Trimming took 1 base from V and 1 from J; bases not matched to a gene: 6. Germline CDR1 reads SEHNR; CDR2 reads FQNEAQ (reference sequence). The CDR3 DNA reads TGTGCCAGCAGCTTAGAGGGTACGGGAGGGTCCTACAATGAGCAGTTCTTC. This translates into CASSLEGTGGSYNEQFF.

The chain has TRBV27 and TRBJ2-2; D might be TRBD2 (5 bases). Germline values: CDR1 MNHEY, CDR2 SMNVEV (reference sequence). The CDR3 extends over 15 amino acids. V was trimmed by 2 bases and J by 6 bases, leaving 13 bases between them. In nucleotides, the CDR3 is TGTGCCAGCAGTTTAAACGTGGAGGCTCCCGGGGAGCTGTTTTTT. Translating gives CASSLNVEAPGELFF.

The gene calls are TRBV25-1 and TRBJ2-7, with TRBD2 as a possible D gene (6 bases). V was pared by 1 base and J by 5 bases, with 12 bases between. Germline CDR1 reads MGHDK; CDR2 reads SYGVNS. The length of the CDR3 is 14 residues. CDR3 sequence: CASSESGVVDEQYF. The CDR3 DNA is TGTGCCAGCAGTGAATCGGGGGTAGTTGACGAGCAGTACTTC.